Listed below are T cell receptor beta chains from one sample, sequenced in a study of technical replicates of blood from a few donors. Clones were sequenced by immunoSEQ multiplex PCR, and TCRdb holds only the in-frame ones, with some missing. The data contain approximately 59,000 clones, around 96% of them singletons. Sequenced material: PBMCs. The source is a human donor in good health. Some clones in this sample may be carry-over from other donors' samples. Both conserved end residues are part of each CDR3. The D gene is left open where the match is weak. Size tells how often a clone was seen (once, few, many) or the class of an expanded clone, and some rows leave it out.

d_gene: .
abundance: once
v_gene: TRBV4-3
j_gene: TRBJ2-7
CDR3nt: TGCGCCAGCAGCCAAGGGGGTGCGGGGTATTACGAGCAGTACTTC
CDR3aa: CASSQGGAGYYEQYF

d_gene: .
abundance: .
v_gene: TRBV7-8
j_gene: TRBJ2-5
CDR3nt: TGTGCCAGCGCCCGGGCCGAGGGCCTACAGACCCAGTACTTC
CDR3aa: CASARAEGLQTQYF

d_gene: TRBD1
abundance: .
v_gene: TRBV10-3
j_gene: TRBJ1-5
CDR3nt: TGTGCCATCAGCTCAGGACAGGGGCAGCGTCAGCCCCAGCATTTT
CDR3aa: CAISSGQGQRQPQHF

d_gene: .
abundance: .
v_gene: TRBV5-8
j_gene: TRBJ2-5
CDR3nt: TGTGCCAGCAGCGTTGACATCCAAGAGACCCAGTACTTC
CDR3aa: CASSVDIQETQYF

d_gene: TRBD2
abundance: .
v_gene: TRBV19
j_gene: TRBJ2-2
CDR3nt: TGTGCCAGTAGTTCCGGGACCGCGACTAGCGGGAGGGATCACGGGGAGCTGTTTTTT
CDR3aa: CASSSGTATSGRDHGELFF

d_gene: .
abundance: .
v_gene: TRBV5-1
j_gene: TRBJ2-5
CDR3nt: TGCGCCAGCAGGCCAGGGGCTCAAGAGACCCAGTACTTC
CDR3aa: CASRPGAQETQYF

d_gene: .
abundance: .
v_gene: TRBV5-4
j_gene: TRBJ1-2
CDR3nt: TGTGCCAGCAGCTCGGGGTCGGGGAACTATGGCTACACCTTC
CDR3aa: CASSSGSGNYGYTF

d_gene: TRBD2
abundance: .
v_gene: TRBV5-4
j_gene: TRBJ2-3
CDR3nt: TGTGCCAGCAGCGCCGCTAGCGGGAGAAGGACAGATACGCAGTATTTT
CDR3aa: CASSAASGRRTDTQYF

d_gene: .
abundance: .
v_gene: TRBV5-4
j_gene: TRBJ1-1
CDR3nt: TGTGCCAGCAGCTTGGTGACAGTAGGGGTAACTGAAGCTTTCTTT
CDR3aa: CASSLVTVGVTEAFF

d_gene: TRBD1
abundance: .
v_gene: TRBV5-6
j_gene: TRBJ1-1
CDR3nt: TGTGCCAGCAGCCCAGGGACAGGGAGGAAAACTGAAGCTTTCTTT
CDR3aa: CASSPGTGRKTEAFF

d_gene: .
abundance: .
v_gene: TRBV7-2
j_gene: TRBJ2-7
CDR3nt: TGTGCCAGCAGCCCTCGACGGGGCGCGGGGGCTTCCCAGGACGAGCAGTACTTC
CDR3aa: CASSPRRGAGASQDEQYF

d_gene: TRBD1
abundance: .
v_gene: TRBV5-4
j_gene: TRBJ2-2
CDR3nt: TGTGCCAGCAGCGGGGACAGGGGGCGCGGGGAGCTGTTTTTT
CDR3aa: CASSGDRGRGELFF

d_gene: TRBD1
abundance: .
v_gene: TRBV7-2
j_gene: TRBJ1-5
CDR3nt: TGTGCCAGCAGTCTGGGACAGGGGACCAATCAGCCCCAGCATTTT
CDR3aa: CASSLGQGTNQPQHF

d_gene: TRBD1
abundance: few
v_gene: TRBV4-1
j_gene: TRBJ1-5
CDR3nt: TGCGCCAGCGCACAGACAGGGTACAATCAGCCCCAGCATTTT
CDR3aa: CASAQTGYNQPQHF

d_gene: TRBD1
abundance: .
v_gene: TRBV18
j_gene: TRBJ1-2
CDR3nt: TGTGCCAGCTCCCCCACAGGGGGCTATGGCTACACCTTC
CDR3aa: CASSPTGGYGYTF

d_gene: TRBD1
abundance: once
v_gene: TRBV7-2
j_gene: TRBJ1-5
CDR3nt: TGTGCCAGCAGCCTATTGTTTGACAGGGCCCCAAATCAGCCCCAGCATTTT
CDR3aa: CASSLLFDRAPNQPQHF

d_gene: TRBD2
abundance: .
v_gene: TRBV14
j_gene: TRBJ2-5
CDR3nt: TGTGCCAGCAGCCAAGGACTAGCGGGGGGGAGAGAGACCCAGTACTTC
CDR3aa: CASSQGLAGGRETQYF

d_gene: TRBD1
abundance: .
v_gene: TRBV7-9
j_gene: TRBJ1-6
CDR3nt: TGTGCCAGCAGCCAGCCGGGACAGATTAATTCACCCCTCCACTTT
CDR3aa: CASSQPGQINSPLHF

d_gene: TRBD1
abundance: .
v_gene: TRBV4-2
j_gene: TRBJ2-7
CDR3nt: TGTGCCAGCAGCCAAGAGACGACAGGGGAAATCGAGCAGTACTTC
CDR3aa: CASSQETTGEIEQYF

d_gene: TRBD2
abundance: .
v_gene: TRBV5-4
j_gene: TRBJ2-1
CDR3nt: TGTGCCAGCATCGACGGAGCGGGGGGCTACAATGAGCAGTTCTTC
CDR3aa: CASIDGAGGYNEQFF

d_gene: TRBD1
abundance: .
v_gene: TRBV28
j_gene: TRBJ2-1
CDR3nt: TGTGCCAGCAGTTTGACAGGGAGCTCCTACAATGAGCAGTTCTTC
CDR3aa: CASSLTGSSYNEQFF

d_gene: .
abundance: .
v_gene: TRBV10-3
j_gene: TRBJ2-7
CDR3nt: TGTGCCATTACTCCCGGGACTGGCCAATACGAGCAGTACTTC
CDR3aa: CAITPGTGQYEQYF

d_gene: TRBD1
abundance: .
v_gene: TRBV9
j_gene: TRBJ1-2
CDR3nt: TGTGCCAGCAGCTCACAGGGGGCGAGAAACTATGGCTACACCTTC
CDR3aa: CASSSQGARNYGYTF

d_gene: TRBD2
abundance: .
v_gene: TRBV4-3
j_gene: TRBJ2-3
CDR3nt: TGCGCCAGCAGCCAAGAAACTAGCGGTGGGACAGATACGCAGTATTTT
CDR3aa: CASSQETSGGTDTQYF

d_gene: .
abundance: .
v_gene: TRBV18
j_gene: TRBJ1-5
CDR3nt: TGTGCCAGCTCGACAGGCAGCAATCAGCCCCAGCATTTT
CDR3aa: CASSTGSNQPQHF

d_gene: TRBD1
abundance: .
v_gene: TRBV5-1
j_gene: TRBJ1-1
CDR3nt: TGCGCCAGCAGCCCGGTCCCCACAGGGGGCACTGAAGCTTTCTTT
CDR3aa: CASSPVPTGGTEAFF

d_gene: .
abundance: .
v_gene: TRBV11-2
j_gene: TRBJ2-1
CDR3nt: TGTGCCAGCAGCTATTCTTTGAGCTCCTACAATGAGCAGTTCTTC
CDR3aa: CASSYSLSSYNEQFF

d_gene: TRBD1
abundance: .
v_gene: TRBV9
j_gene: TRBJ1-3
CDR3nt: TGTGCCAGTGGGGACAGGGAGGATGGAAACACCATATATTTT
CDR3aa: CASGDREDGNTIYF

d_gene: .
abundance: .
v_gene: TRBV5-4
j_gene: TRBJ2-7
CDR3nt: TGTGCCAGCAGCTTGGGCAGGGGTGAGAACGAGCAGTACTTC
CDR3aa: CASSLGRGENEQYF

d_gene: .
abundance: .
v_gene: TRBV2
j_gene: TRBJ1-4
CDR3nt: TGTGCCAGCAGTGAACAGGGTAATGAAAAACTGTTTTTT
CDR3aa: CASSEQGNEKLFF

d_gene: .
abundance: .
v_gene: TRBV18
j_gene: TRBJ2-7
CDR3nt: TGTGCCAGCTCGCCGGGGTCTAACGAGCAGTACTTC
CDR3aa: CASSPGSNEQYF

d_gene: TRBD1
abundance: once
v_gene: TRBV14
j_gene: TRBJ1-5
CDR3nt: TGTGCCAGCAGCCAGACAGGGGGAGGCCAGCCCCAGCATTTT
CDR3aa: CASSQTGGGQPQHF

d_gene: .
abundance: .
v_gene: TRBV19
j_gene: TRBJ1-2
CDR3nt: TGTGCCAGTAGTCCAGGTGGTGAATTTAATGGCTACACCTTC
CDR3aa: CASSPGGEFNGYTF

d_gene: TRBD1
abundance: .
v_gene: TRBV5-6
j_gene: TRBJ2-1
CDR3nt: TGTGCCAGCAGCTTGGGGGGGAACAGGCGACAGGGTGAGCAGTTCTTC
CDR3aa: CASSLGGNRRQGEQFF

d_gene: .
abundance: .
v_gene: TRBV5-1
j_gene: TRBJ2-5
CDR3nt: TGCGCCAGCAGCCCGCAGGGTAAAACTGGAGAGACCCAGTACTTC
CDR3aa: CASSPQGKTGETQYF

d_gene: TRBD1
abundance: .
v_gene: TRBV7-2
j_gene: TRBJ2-7
CDR3nt: TGTGCCAGCAGCTTGGGACAGGGAGTATACGAGCAGTACTTC
CDR3aa: CASSLGQGVYEQYF

d_gene: TRBD1
abundance: .
v_gene: TRBV5-1
j_gene: TRBJ2-5
CDR3nt: TGCGCCAGCAGCTCAACCGGACAGGGGGCAATCCGAGAGACCCAGTACTTC
CDR3aa: CASSSTGQGAIRETQYF

d_gene: .
abundance: .
v_gene: TRBV10-3
j_gene: TRBJ2-1
CDR3nt: TGTGCCATCCAGGGAACCCAATACAATGAGCAGTTCTTC
CDR3aa: CAIQGTQYNEQFF

d_gene: TRBD1
abundance: .
v_gene: TRBV19
j_gene: TRBJ2-7
CDR3nt: TGTGCCAGTAGTATAGGGGGACAGGGCTACTACGAGCAGTACTTC
CDR3aa: CASSIGGQGYYEQYF

d_gene: TRBD1
abundance: .
v_gene: TRBV15
j_gene: TRBJ1-1
CDR3nt: TGTGCCACCAGCGGCCGGGACAGGAACACTGAAGCTTTCTTT
CDR3aa: CATSGRDRNTEAFF

d_gene: TRBD1
abundance: .
v_gene: TRBV18
j_gene: TRBJ2-7
CDR3nt: TGTGCCAGCTCATCGGGACAGACCCCAGATGAGCAGTACTTC
CDR3aa: CASSSGQTPDEQYF

d_gene: TRBD2
abundance: .
v_gene: TRBV4-2
j_gene: TRBJ2-5
CDR3nt: TGTGCCAGCAGCCAAGCTGGGCGGAGCGGGGGGCAGGAGACCCAGTACTTC
CDR3aa: CASSQAGRSGGQETQYF

d_gene: TRBD1
abundance: .
v_gene: TRBV28
j_gene: TRBJ1-2
CDR3nt: TGTGCCGCAGGGGGCTTCTATGGCTACACCTTC
CDR3aa: CAAGGFYGYTF

d_gene: .
abundance: .
v_gene: TRBV5-1
j_gene: TRBJ2-2
CDR3nt: TGCGCCAGCAGCGAACCCCAGGGACTCCACACCGGGGAGCTGTTTTTT
CDR3aa: CASSEPQGLHTGELFF

d_gene: .
abundance: .
v_gene: TRBV27
j_gene: TRBJ2-1
CDR3nt: TGTGCCAGCTCAATCACGACATCATCTTACAATGAGCAGTTCTTC
CDR3aa: CASSITTSSYNEQFF

d_gene: TRBD2
abundance: .
v_gene: TRBV20-1
j_gene: TRBJ2-5
CDR3nt: TGCAGTGCTGTAGCGGGAGAGACCCAGTACTTC
CDR3aa: CSAVAGETQYF

d_gene: .
abundance: once
v_gene: TRBV9
j_gene: TRBJ1-1
CDR3nt: TGTGCCAGCAGCGGAGCCCGGGCTGAAGCTTTCTTT
CDR3aa: CASSGARAEAFF

d_gene: TRBD1
abundance: .
v_gene: TRBV19
j_gene: TRBJ1-2
CDR3nt: TGTGCCAGTAGTTTGACAGGGGGCGCGGTCTACACCTTC
CDR3aa: CASSLTGGAVYTF

d_gene: .
abundance: .
v_gene: TRBV4-3
j_gene: TRBJ2-6
CDR3nt: TGCGCCAGCAGCCAAGTTGGAAGGGGCGGTCTATCTGGGGCCAACGTCCTGACTTTC
CDR3aa: CASSQVGRGGLSGANVLTF